Listed here is a single TCR beta chain. The antigen is unknown. The sample comes from a study of shared clonotypes between healthy human individuals. About the research overall: For every donor, three CD4 naive, three CD4 memory, two CD8 naive and one CD8 memory plates were used. General study findings and limits: In several donors, around 5% of naive CD4 clonotypes appeared in common. Investigators collected only blood, and repertoires in tissues likely differ.

Over several immunoSEQ plates, each subset's genomic DNA was distributed in even portions. TCRdb's table, derived via immunoSEQ multiplex PCR, lists solely in-frame clones and lacks some. The sample lists over 2,000,000 clones; around 93% were seen once. Terminally differentiated effector memory CD45RA+ cells were excluded from the naive CD8 cells, which were CD45RO-negative and positively selected for CCR7. CDR1 ENHRY and CDR2 SYGVKD come from the germline V gene. CDR3 length: 9 amino acids. The germline V and J ends were trimmed by 11 bases and 7 bases, with 6 bases remaining between them. This sequence was found in a man aged 18 to 30 in good health. Some clones in this sample may be carry-over from other donors' samples. The sample was naive CD8+ T cells from PBMCs. The rearrangement joins TRBV10-3 to TRBJ1-5; D is undetermined. CDR3 sequence (DNA): TGTGCCCAGCAGCAGCCCCAGCATTTT. It codes for CAQQQPQHF.